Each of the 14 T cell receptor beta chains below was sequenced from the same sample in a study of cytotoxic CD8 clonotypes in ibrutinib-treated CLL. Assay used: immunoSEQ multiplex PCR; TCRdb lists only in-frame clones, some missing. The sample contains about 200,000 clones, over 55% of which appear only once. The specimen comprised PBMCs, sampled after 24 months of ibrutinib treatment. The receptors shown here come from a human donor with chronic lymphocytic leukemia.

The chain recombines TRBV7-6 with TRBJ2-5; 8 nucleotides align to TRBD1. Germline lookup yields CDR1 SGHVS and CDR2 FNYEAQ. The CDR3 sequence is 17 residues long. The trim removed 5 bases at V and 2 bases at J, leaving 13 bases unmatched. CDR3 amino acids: CASSARTGLWGQETQYF. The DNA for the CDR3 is TGTGCCAGCAGCGCGAGGACAGGGTTATGGGGACAAGAGACCCAGTACTTC.

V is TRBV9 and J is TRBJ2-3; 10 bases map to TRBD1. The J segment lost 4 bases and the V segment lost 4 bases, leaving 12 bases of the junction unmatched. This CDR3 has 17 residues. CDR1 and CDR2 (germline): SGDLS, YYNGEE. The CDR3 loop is CASSKGTGVNGADTQYF. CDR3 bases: TGTGCCAGCAGCAAAGGGACAGGGGTTAATGGGGCAGATACGCAGTATTTT.

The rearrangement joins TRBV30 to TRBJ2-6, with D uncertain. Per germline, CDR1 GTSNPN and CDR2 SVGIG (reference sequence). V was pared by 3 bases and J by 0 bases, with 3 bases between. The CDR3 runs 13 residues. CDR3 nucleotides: TGTGCCTGGAGCCCCTCTGGGGCCAACGTCCTGACTTTC. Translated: CAWSPSGANVLTF.

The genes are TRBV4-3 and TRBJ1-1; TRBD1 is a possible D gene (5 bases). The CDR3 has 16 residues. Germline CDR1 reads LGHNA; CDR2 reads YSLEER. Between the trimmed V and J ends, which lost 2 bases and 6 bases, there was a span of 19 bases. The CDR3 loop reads CASSQNPHQGVAEAFF. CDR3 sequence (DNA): TGCGCCAGCAGCCAAAACCCCCACCAGGGTGTCGCTGAAGCTTTCTTT.

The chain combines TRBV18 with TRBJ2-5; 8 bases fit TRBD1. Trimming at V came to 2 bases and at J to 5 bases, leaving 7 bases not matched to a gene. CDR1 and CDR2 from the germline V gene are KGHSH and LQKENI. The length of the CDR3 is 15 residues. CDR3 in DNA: TGTGCCAGCTCACCAGAGGGACAGGTGATCGAGACCCAGTACTTC. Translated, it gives CASSPEGQVIETQYF.

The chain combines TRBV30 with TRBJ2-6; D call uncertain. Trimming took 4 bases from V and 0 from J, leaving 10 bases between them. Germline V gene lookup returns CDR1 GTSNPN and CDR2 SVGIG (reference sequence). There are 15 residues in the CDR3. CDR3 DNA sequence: TGTGCCTGGATGACTGTCCGCTCTGGGGCCAACGTCCTGACTTTC. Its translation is CAWMTVRSGANVLTF.

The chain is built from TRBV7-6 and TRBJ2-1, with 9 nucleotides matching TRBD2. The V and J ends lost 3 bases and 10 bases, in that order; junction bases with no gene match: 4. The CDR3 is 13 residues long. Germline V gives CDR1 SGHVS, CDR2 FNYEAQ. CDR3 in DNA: TGTGCCAGCAGCTTTCTAGCGGGACCGGAGCAGTTCTTC. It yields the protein CASSFLAGPEQFF.

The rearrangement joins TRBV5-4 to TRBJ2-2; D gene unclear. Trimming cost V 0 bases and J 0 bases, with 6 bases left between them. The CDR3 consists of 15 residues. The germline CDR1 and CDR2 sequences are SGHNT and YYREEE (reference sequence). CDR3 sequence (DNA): TGTGCCAGCAGCTTGGGTTATTCGAACACCGGGGAGCTGTTTTTT. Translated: CASSLGYSNTGELFF.

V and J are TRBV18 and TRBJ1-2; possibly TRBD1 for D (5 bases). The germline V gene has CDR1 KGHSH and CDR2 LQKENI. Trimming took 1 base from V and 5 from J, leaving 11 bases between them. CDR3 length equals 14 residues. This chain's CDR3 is CASSPQRQGYGYTF. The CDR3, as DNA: TGTGCCAGCTCACCACAGCGCCAGGGATATGGCTACACCTTC.

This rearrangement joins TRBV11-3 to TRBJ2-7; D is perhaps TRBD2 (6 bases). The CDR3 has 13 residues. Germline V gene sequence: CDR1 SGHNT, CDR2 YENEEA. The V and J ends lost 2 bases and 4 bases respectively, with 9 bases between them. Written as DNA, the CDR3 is TGTGCCAGCAGCTTACGGGGGACTTACGAGCAGTACTTC. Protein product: CASSLRGTYEQYF.

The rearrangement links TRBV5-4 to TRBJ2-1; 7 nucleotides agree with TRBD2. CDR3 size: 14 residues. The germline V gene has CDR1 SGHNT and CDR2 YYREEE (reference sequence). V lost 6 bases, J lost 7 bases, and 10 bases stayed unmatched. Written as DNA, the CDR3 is TGTGCCAGCACCCCTGGGGGGGTCAGAAATGAGCAGTTCTTC. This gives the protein CASTPGGVRNEQFF.

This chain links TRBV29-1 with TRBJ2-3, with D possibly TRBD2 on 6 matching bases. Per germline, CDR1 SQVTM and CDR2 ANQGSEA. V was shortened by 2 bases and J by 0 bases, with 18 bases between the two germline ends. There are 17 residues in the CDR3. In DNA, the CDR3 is TGCAGCGTTGAATCATCCGGGAGATCAATAAGCACAGATACGCAGTATTTT. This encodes CSVESSGRSISTDTQYF.

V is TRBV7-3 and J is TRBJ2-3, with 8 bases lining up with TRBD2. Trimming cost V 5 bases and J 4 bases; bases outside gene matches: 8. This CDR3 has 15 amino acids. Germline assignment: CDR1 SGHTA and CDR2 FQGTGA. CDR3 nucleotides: TGTGCCAGCAGCCCCACCAGCGGGAGCGCAGATACGCAGTATTTT. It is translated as CASSPTSGSADTQYF.

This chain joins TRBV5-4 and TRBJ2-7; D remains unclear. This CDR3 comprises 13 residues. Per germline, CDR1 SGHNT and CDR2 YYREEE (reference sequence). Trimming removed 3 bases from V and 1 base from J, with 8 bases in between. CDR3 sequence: CASSSRSSYEQYF. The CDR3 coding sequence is TGTGCCAGCAGCTCGCGGAGTTCCTACGAGCAGTACTTC.